Reported below is one T cell receptor beta chain. Its target antigen remains unknown. One base away there is no much larger clone; base qualities are not given. TCRbeta CDR3 regions were amplified from genomic DNA using the immunoSEQ Assay, a bias-controlled multiplex PCR. The study's own analysis went as follows. Nucleated cell counts per sample were estimated from amplification of reference gene primers within the assay. To quantify the absolute abundance of each unique TCRbeta CDR3 rearrangement, sequence reads were collapsed and filtered. For each sample, productive Simpson clonality was calculated as the square root of Simpson's diversity index over productive rearrangements. Here the immuneACCESS table is served through TCRdb, limited to in-frame sequences with V and J called. Missing clones are a known gap in these copies; in checked studies unresolved V genes cover under half, and the rest lacks a known reason. V and J calls plus clone size are reproduced from that table; the DNA served to infer D and trimming. The sample table shows some 270,000 clones, and around 90% are seen once. The ten largest clones represent roughly 2.3% of the sample.

The collaborating institutions used their own protocols to collect whole blood in K2EDTA tubes. For TCRbeta analysis, collaborator samples were shipped as frozen whole blood, as isolated PBMCs, or as DNA extracted from either sample type. This sample stems from a study of blood T cell repertoires in COVID-19 (dated by TCRdb to the early 2020s). In terms of the full investigation: Collaborator samples came from the United States, Italy and Spain and covered acute and convalescent phases of COVID-19. Nearly every sample came with metadata listing a de-identified subject ID, COVID-19 status, age in years and sex. Deeply sampled blood TCRbeta repertoires from subjects exposed to, actively infected with, or recovered from COVID-19 were included in the dataset. The prospective study material was composed of cDNA or gDNA derived from T cells, B-cell-depleted T cells, or PBMCs. The samples were drawn from the first 160 participants of the ongoing ImmuneRACE study and from 1,254 subjects provided by 6 global collaborators. The repertoires were released in a freely available public database intended as a resource for research on the immune response to SARS-CoV-2. Where HLA class I and class II types were available, the types were taken from metadata supplied by the sample provider, not from assay-based typing.

The germline V gene sets CDR1 to SGHVS and CDR2 to FQNEAQ. Compared with germline, V lacks 1 base and J lacks 1 base; bases without a gene match: 3. CDR3 length: 15 amino acids, cysteine to phenylalanine. The only DNA kept is the CDR3, 45 bases in frame from the first base. General conclusions and limits of the study: The amount of clinical and demographic metadata varied by source and participant and was provided uncurated.

The chain uses TRBV7-8 and TRBJ1-2; the junction holds 7 bases that match TRBD1. This clonotype was sampled from a man aged 45 to 65 with acute or convalescent COVID-19. Sequencing used peripheral blood. The sequence in DNA is TGTGCCAGCAGCTTAGACCGACAGGGTAACTATGGCTACACCTTC. Its protein is CASSLDRQGNYGYTF.